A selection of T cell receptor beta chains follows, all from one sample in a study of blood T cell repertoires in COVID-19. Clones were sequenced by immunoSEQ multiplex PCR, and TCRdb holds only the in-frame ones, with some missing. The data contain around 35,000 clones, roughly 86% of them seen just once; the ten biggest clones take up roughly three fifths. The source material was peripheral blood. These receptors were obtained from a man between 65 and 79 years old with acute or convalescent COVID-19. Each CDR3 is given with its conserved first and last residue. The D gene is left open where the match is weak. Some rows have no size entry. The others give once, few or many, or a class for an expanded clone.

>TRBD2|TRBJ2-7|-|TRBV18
TGTGCCAACTCTCGGGAGGAAAGCTCCTACGAGCAGTACTTC
CANSREESSYEQYF
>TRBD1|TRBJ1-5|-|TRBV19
TGTGCCAGTAGCCCCGGGACAGGCCCTTTTCAGCCCCAGCATTTT
CASSPGTGPFQPQHF
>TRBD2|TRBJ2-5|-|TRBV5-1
TGCGCCAGCAGCTTAGGAACTAGCGGAGAAGAGACCCAGTACTTC
CASSLGTSGEETQYF
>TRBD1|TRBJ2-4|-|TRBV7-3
TGTGCCAGCAGCAGGGGACAGGGGTCTTCGAACATTCAGTACTTC
CASSRGQGSSNIQYF
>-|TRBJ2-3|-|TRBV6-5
TGTGCCAGCAACCCTAGGGGGTTCGGGGCAGATACGCAGTATTTT
CASNPRGFGADTQYF
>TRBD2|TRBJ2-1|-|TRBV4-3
TGCGCCAGCAGCCTGGGACTAGCGGGGGTCGAGCAGTTCTTC
CASSLGLAGVEQFF
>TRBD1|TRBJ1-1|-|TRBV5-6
TGTGCCAGCAGCAGAGGACAGGGGAACACTGAAGCTTTCTTT
CASSRGQGNTEAFF
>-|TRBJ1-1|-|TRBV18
TGTGCCAGCTCACCACCGGGGGGCACTGAAGCTTTCTTT
CASSPPGGTEAFF
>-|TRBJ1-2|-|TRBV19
TGTGCCAGCAGGACAGTGTATGGCTACACCTTC
CASRTVYGYTF
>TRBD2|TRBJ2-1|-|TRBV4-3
TGCGCCAGCAGCCAGAGGACTAGCGTCAATGAGCAGTTCTTC
CASSQRTSVNEQFF
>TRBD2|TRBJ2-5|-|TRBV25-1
TGTGCCAGCAGTCCACGTGGGGCGGGGGAAGAGACCCAGTACTTC
CASSPRGAGEETQYF
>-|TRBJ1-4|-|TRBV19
TGTGCCAGTAGTATAGGATTAGAGGGCTCTAATGAAAAACTGTTTTTT
CASSIGLEGSNEKLFF
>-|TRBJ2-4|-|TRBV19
TGTGCCAGTACCCCAAGGCAGGGGAAAAACATTCAGTACTTC
CASTPRQGKNIQYF
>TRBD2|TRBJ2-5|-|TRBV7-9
TGTGCCAGCAGCTCGGGACTAGCGGGGTCGTCGTACTTC
CASSSGLAGSSYF
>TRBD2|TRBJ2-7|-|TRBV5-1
TGCGCCAGCAGCTCTACTCGGGAGGGCCCCTACGAGCAGTACTTC
CASSSTREGPYEQYF
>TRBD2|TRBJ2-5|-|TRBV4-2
TGTGCCAGCAGCAATGGACTAGCGGGGGGGATGCAAGAGACCCAGTACTTC
CASSNGLAGGMQETQYF
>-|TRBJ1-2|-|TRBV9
TGTGCCAGCAGCTCTAGGGGAGGGTCCTATGGCTACACCTTC
CASSSRGGSYGYTF
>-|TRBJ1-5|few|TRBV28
TGTGCCAGCAGCCTAGGACAGATCAATCAGCCCCAGCATTTT
CASSLGQINQPQHF
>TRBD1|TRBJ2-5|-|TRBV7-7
TGTGCCAGCAGCTTAGACAGGGGGCGGCAAGAGACCCAGTACTTC
CASSLDRGRQETQYF
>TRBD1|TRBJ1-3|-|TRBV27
TGTGCCAGCAGTCTTGACAGGGACGGAAACACCATATATTTT
CASSLDRDGNTIYF
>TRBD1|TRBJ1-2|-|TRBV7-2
TGTGCCAGCAGCTTAGCCGGGACAGGAAACTATGGCTACACCTTC
CASSLAGTGNYGYTF
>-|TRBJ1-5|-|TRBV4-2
TGTGCCAGCAGCCAAGAAGAGAGTCAGCCCCAGCATTTT
CASSQEESQPQHF
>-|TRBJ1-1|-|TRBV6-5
TGTGCCAGCAGGATGTCACAGGGCTCTGAAGCTTTCTTT
CASRMSQGSEAFF
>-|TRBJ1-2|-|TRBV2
TGTGCCAGCAGCCAAAAATATGGCTACACCTTC
CASSQKYGYTF
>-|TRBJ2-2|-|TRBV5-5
TGTGCCAGCAGCTTGTTAAGGGGGTTGGCCACCGGGGAGCTGTTTTTT
CASSLLRGLATGELFF
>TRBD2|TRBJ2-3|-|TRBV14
TGTGCCAGCAGCCAAGAGAGAAGCGGGAGAGCTTTAGATACGCAGTATTTT
CASSQERSGRALDTQYF
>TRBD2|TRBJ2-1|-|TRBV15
TGTGCCACCAGCAGAGATCTACAGGCTAGCGGGATACCTTACAATGAGCAGTTCTTC
CATSRDLQASGIPYNEQFF
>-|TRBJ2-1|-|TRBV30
TGTGCCTGGGATAAGCTAGCCGGAATGCAGTTCTTC
CAWDKLAGMQFF
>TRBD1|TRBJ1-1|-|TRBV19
TGTGCCAGTAGTATAACGACAGGGTGGAAGGGTTTCTTT
CASSITTGWKGFF
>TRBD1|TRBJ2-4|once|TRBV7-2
TGTGCCAGCAGCTCCTCCGGGACAGGGGGCGCGAACATTCAGTACTTC
CASSSSGTGGANIQYF
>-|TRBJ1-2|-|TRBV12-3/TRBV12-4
TGTGCCAGCAGTTCGCGATTGGATGGCTACACCTTC
CASSSRLDGYTF
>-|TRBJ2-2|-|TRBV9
TGTGCCAGCAGCCCTACGAACACCGGGGAGCTGTTTTTT
CASSPTNTGELFF
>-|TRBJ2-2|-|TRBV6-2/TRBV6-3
TGTGCCAGCAGTGCGGACAGGAACACCGGGGAGCTGTTTTTT
CASSADRNTGELFF
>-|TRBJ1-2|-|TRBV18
TGTGCCAGCTCACCTGGGGCTCCCAACTATGGCTACACCTTC
CASSPGAPNYGYTF
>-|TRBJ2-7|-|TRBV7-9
TGTGCCAGCAGCCAGGCGGGTCTTTCCTACGAGCAGTACTTC
CASSQAGLSYEQYF
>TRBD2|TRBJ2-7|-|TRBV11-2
TGTGCCAGCAGCTTAACGGGAGGGTATATCCACGAGCAGTACTTC
CASSLTGGYIHEQYF
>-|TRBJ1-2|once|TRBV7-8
TGTGCCAGCACTGCTGCCAGGGCCAATTATGGCTACACCTTC
CASTAARANYGYTF
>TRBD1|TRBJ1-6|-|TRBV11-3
TGTGCCAGCAGCTCAGGACAGGGTCCCCTCCACTTT
CASSSGQGPLHF